Detailed here is one T cell receptor (beta chain). This record belongs to a study of patients and donors after allogeneic stem cell transplantation. A single record per CDR3 protein comes from TCRdb applying MiXCR to the RT-PCR reads. The table includes about a million distinct CDR3 sequences, under 20% detected once. This CDR3 spans 14 amino acids. Source material: blood, either unsorted or a sorted T cell fraction (not recorded which). This TCR was recovered from a human donor who was either an allogeneic HSCT recipient or a stem cell or donor lymphocyte infusion donor (not recorded which). It is not recorded whose cells these are; they may come from a transplant donor. The chain is built from TRBV21-1 and TRBJ2-7; TRBD1, the D gene given by the table, was not confirmed from the DNA. TRBV21-1 is marked as a pseudogene. The CDR3 reads CASTGAGSSYEQYF. The CDR3 DNA sequence: TGTGCCAGCACCGGGGCAGGGAGCTCCTACGAGCAGTACTTC.